This T cell receptor beta chain was profiled in a study of beta chain features in type 1 diabetes. Study-wide points: For type 1 diabetes patients, VDJ junctions showed fewer insertions and more deletions. People with Type 1 diabetes carried modestly yet significantly shorter TCRB CDR3s in all four CD4+ subsets.

This clone was observed many times. Its antigen is undetermined. The authors reverse transcribed all of the isolated RNA, so sequencing captured expressed TCRB transcripts. Naive, central memory and regulatory T cell samples averaged around 3.5 million immunoSEQ reads each. The data were produced by immunoSEQ multiplex PCR, yet TCRdb's version contains in-frame clones alone and is incomplete. The data hold about 740,000 clones, with 13% observed a single time. The authors took one heparinised blood draw, averaging about 120 mL, from each donor. Each sorted population was over 95% pure. Sequencing was carried out using naive CD4+ T cells from blood. This TCR came from a man younger than 35 with type 1 diabetes.

CDR3 in DNA: TGCGCCAGCAGCCCTAGGGAGGAGAAGACAGGCCACACAGATACGCAGTATTTT. Protein: CASSPREEKTGHTDTQYF. J is TRBJ2-3 and V is TRBV23-1, with D perhaps being TRBD1 or TRBD2 (6 bases each). TRBV23-1 carries the ORF label, with uncertain function. V was trimmed by 6 bases and J by 2 bases, leaving 24 bases between them. The CDR3 contains 18 residues.